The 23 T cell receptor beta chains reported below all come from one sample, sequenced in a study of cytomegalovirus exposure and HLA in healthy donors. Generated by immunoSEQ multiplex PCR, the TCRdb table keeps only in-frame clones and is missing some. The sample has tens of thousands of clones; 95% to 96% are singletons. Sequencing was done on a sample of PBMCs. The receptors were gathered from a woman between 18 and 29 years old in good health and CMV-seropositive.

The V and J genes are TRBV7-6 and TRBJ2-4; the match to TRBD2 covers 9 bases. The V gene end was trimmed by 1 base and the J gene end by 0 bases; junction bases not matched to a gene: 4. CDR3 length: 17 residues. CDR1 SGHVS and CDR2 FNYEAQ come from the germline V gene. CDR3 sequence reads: CASSLGTSALAKNIQYF. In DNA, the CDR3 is TGTGCCAGCAGCTTAGGGACTAGCGCTCTAGCCAAAAACATTCAGTACTTC.

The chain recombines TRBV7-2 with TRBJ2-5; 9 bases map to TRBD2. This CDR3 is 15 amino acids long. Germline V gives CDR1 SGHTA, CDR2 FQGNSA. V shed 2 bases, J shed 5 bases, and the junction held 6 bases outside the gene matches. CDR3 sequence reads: CASSLSNSGSETQYF. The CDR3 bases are TGTGCCAGCAGCTTATCTAATAGCGGGAGTGAGACCCAGTACTTC.

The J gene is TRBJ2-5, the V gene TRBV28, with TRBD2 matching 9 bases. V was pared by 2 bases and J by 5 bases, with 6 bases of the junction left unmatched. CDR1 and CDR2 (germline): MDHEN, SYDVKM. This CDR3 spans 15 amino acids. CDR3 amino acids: CASSLMREGAETQYF. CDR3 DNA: TGTGCCAGCAGTTTAATGCGGGAGGGAGCGGAGACCCAGTACTTC.

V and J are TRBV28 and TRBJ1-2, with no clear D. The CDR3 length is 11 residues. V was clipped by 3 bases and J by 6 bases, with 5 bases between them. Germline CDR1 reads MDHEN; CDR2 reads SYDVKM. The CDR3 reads CASSLADGYTF. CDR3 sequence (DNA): TGTGCCAGCAGTTTGGCTGATGGCTACACCTTC.

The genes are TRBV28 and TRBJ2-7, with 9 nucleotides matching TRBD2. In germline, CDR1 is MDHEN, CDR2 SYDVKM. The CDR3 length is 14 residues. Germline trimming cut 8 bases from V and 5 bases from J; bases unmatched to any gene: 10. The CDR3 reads CASRPFSGSHEQYF. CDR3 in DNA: TGTGCCAGCCGGCCCTTTAGCGGGAGCCACGAGCAGTACTTC.

CDR3 nucleotide sequence: TGTGCCAGCAGCTCCGTGACAGGGTCCGATCAGCCCCAGCATTTT. Encoded protein: CASSSVTGSDQPQHF. The J gene is TRBJ1-5, the V gene TRBV11-2, with 7 bases that match TRBD1. Germline V gene data show CDR1 as SGHAT and CDR2 as FQNNGV. V was clipped by 4 bases and J by 5 bases; unmatched bases: 8. The CDR3 has 15 amino acids.

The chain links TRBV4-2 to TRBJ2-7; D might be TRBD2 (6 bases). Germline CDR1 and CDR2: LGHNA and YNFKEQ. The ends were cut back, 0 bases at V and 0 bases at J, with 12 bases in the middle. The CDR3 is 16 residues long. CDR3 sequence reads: CASSQDWPGVSYEQYF. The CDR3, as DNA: TGTGCCAGCAGCCAAGATTGGCCGGGAGTCTCCTACGAGCAGTACTTC.

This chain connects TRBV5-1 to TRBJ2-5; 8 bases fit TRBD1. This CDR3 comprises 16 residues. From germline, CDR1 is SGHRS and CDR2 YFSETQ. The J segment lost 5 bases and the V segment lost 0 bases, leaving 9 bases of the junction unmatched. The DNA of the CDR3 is TGCGCCAGCAGCTTGGAGCCCCTCAGGGGGCGGGAGACCCAGTACTTC. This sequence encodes CASSLEPLRGRETQYF.

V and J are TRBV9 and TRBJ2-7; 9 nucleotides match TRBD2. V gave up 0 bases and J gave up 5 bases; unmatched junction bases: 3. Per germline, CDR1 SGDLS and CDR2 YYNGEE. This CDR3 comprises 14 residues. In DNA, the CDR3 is TGTGCCAGCAGCGTAGGCGGGAGGGTTGACGAGCAGTACTTC. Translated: CASSVGGRVDEQYF. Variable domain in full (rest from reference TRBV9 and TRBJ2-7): DSGVTQTPKHLITATGQRVTLRCSPRSGDLSVYWYQQSLDQGLQFLIQYYNGEERAKGNILERFSAQQFPDLHSELNLSSLELGDSALYFCASSVGGRVDEQYFGPGTRLTVT.

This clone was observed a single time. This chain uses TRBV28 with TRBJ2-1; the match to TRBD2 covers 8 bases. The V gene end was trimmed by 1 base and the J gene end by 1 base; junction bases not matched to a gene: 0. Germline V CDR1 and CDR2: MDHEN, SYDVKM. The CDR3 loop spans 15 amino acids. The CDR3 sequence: CASSLSSGSYNEQFF. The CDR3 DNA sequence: TGTGCCAGCAGTTTATCTAGCGGGTCCTACAATGAGCAGTTCTTC.

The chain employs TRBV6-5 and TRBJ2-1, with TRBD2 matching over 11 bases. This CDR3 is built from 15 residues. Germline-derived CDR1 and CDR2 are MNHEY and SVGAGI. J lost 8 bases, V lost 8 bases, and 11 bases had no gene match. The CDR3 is CASSPGLAEGYEQFF. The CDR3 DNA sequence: TGTGCCAGCTCACCGGGACTAGCGGAAGGGTATGAGCAGTTCTTC.

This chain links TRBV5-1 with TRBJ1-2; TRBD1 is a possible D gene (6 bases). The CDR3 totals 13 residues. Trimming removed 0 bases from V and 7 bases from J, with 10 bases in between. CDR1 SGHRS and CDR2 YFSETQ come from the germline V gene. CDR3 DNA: TGCGCCAGCAGCTTGGAGGGGGTCAGTGGCTACACCTTC. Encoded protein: CASSLEGVSGYTF.

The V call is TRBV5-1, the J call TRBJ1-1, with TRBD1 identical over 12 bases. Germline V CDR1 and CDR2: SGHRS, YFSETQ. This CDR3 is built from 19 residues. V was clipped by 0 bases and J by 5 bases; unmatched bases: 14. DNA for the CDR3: TGCGCCAGCAGCTTGGGGGCCTTGGGGACAGGGGGCCGTACGACTGAAGCTTTCTTT. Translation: CASSLGALGTGGRTTEAFF.

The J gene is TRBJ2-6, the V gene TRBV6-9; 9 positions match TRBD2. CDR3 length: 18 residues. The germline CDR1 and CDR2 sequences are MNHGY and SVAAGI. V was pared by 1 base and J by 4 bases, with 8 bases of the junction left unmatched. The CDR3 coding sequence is TGTGCCAGCAGTTATTATGGCGGGAGGGCCTCCGGGGCCAACGTCCTGACTTTC. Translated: CASSYYGGRASGANVLTF.

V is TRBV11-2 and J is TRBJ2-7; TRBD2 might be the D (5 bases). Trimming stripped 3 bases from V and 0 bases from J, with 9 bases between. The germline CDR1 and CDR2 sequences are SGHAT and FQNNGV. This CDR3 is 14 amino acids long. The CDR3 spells CASSFQRSSYEQYF. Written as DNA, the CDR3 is TGTGCCAGCAGCTTTCAGCGGAGCTCCTACGAGCAGTACTTC.

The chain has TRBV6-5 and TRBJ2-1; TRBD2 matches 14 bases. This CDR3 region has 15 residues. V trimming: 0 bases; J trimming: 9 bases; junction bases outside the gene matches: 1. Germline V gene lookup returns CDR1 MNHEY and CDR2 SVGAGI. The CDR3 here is CASSYSTSGRAEQFF. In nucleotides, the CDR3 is TGTGCCAGCAGTTACTCGACTAGCGGGAGGGCTGAGCAGTTCTTC.

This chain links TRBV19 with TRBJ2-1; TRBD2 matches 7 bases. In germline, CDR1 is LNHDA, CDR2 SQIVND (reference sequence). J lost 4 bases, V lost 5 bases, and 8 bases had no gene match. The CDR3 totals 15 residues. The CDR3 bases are TGTGCCAGTAGTCCCGCAGGGCGGGAGTACAATGAGCAGTTCTTC. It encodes CASSPAGREYNEQFF.

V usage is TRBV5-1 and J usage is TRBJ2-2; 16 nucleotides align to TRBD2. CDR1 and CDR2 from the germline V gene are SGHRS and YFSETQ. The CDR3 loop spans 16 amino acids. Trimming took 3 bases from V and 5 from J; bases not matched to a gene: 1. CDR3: CASSSGLAGGTGELFF. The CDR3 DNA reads TGCGCCAGCAGCTCGGGACTAGCGGGGGGGACCGGGGAGCTGTTTTTT.

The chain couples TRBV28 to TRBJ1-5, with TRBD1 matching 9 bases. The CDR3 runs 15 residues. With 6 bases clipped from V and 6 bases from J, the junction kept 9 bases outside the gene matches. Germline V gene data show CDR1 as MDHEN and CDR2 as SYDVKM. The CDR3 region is CASSPGDRGSQPQHF. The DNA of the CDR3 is TGTGCCAGCAGCCCCGGCGACAGGGGGTCTCAGCCCCAGCATTTT.

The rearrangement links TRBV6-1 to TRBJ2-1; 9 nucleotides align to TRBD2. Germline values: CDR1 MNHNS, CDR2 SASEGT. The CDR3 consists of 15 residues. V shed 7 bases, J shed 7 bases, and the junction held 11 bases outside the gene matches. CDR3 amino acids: CASKQDLAGINEQFF. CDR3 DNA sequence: TGTGCCAGCAAACAGGACCTAGCGGGAATTAATGAGCAGTTCTTC.

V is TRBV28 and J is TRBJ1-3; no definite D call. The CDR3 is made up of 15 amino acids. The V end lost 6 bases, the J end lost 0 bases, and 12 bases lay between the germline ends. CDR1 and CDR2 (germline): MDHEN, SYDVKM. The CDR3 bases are TGTGCCAGCAGCCTCCGGGTTTTCTCTGGAAACACCATATATTTT. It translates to CASSLRVFSGNTIYF.

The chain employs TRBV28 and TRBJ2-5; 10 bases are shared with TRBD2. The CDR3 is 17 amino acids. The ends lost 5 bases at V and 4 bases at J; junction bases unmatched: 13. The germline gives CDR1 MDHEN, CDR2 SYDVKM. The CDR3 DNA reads TGTGCCAGCAGTCCCCTGAAGATAGCGGGAGGAGGAGAGACCCAGTACTTC. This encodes CASSPLKIAGGGETQYF.

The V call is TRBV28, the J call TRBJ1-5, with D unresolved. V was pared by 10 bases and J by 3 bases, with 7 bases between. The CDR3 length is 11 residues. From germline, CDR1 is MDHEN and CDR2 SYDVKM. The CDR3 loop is CATGPNQPQHF. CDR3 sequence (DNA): TGTGCCACTGGCCCCAATCAGCCCCAGCATTTT.